The TCR beta chain described here comes from a study of glioma-infiltrating T cells. Findings and limits, study-wide: Only very few CDR3 sequences appeared in both tissue and blood.

This clonotype turned up a few times. The antigen is unknown. V lost 1 base and J 1 base, leaving 10 bases between the germline ends. CDR1 SEHNR and CDR2 FQNEAQ come from the germline V gene (reference sequence). The CDR3 has 15 amino acids. TCR alpha and beta CDR3 regions were amplified from RNA using iRepertoire nested multiplex PCR. TCRdb analysed the multiplex PCR reads with MiXCR anew, one entry per CDR3 protein. The sample consists of about 180,000 distinct CDR3 sequences, around 40% of them appearing once. The chain has TRBV7-9 and TRBJ1-1, with D perhaps TRBD1 (6 bases). Source material: glioma tissue, nonneoplastic brain tissue, or PBMCs (not recorded which). This sequence was found in a human donor with low-grade glioma or glioblastoma, undergoing nonglioma brain surgery, or in good health (not recorded which). CDR3 in DNA: TGTGCCAGCAGCTTAGAAAGGACAGCGAACACTGAAGCTTTCTTT. This sequence encodes CASSLERTANTEAFF.